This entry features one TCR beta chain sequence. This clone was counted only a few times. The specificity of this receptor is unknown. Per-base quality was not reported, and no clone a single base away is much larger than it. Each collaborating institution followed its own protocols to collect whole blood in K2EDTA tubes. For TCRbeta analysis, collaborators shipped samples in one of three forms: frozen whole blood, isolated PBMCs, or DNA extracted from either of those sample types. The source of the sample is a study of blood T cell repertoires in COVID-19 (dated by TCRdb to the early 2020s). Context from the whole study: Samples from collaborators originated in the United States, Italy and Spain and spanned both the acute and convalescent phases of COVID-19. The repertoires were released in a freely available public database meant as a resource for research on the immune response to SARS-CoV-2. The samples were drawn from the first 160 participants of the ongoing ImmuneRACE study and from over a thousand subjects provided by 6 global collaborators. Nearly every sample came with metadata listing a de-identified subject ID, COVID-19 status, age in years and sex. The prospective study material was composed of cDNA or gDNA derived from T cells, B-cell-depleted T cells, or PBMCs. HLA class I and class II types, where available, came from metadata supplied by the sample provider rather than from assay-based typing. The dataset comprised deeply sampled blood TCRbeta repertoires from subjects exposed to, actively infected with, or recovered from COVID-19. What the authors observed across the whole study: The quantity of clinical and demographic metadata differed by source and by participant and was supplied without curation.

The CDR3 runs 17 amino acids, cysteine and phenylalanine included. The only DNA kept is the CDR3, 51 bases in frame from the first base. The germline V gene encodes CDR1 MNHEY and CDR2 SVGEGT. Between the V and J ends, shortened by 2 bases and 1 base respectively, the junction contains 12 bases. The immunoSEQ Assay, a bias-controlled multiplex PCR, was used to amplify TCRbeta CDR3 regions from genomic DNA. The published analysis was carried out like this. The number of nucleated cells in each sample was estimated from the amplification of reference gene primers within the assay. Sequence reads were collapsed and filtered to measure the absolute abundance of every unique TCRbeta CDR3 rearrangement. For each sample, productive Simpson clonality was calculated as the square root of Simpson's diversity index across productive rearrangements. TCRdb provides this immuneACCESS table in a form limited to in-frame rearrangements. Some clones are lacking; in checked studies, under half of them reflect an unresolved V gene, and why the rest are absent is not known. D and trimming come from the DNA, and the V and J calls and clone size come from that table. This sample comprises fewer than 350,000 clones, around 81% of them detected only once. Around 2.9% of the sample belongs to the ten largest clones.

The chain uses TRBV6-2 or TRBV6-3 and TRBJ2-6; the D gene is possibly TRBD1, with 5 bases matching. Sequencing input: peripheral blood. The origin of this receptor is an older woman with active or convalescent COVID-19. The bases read TGTGCCAGCAGTTACCTTACCCAGGGTTCTGGGGCCAACGTCCTGACTTTC. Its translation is CASSYLTQGSGANVLTF.